The present entry profiles one T cell receptor (beta chain) with its context. Its antigen is still unknown. The data derive from a study of T cell responses to AZD1222 COVID-19 vaccine. Notes on the study in general: Nearly half of the spike-specific TCRs reportedly recognize variant regions that carry no mutations. Possibly, clonal diversity was underestimated; donors were largely white British and included more females.

The CDR3 spans 15 residues. V gave up 4 bases and J gave up 4 bases, with 17 bases separating them. Germline V gives CDR1 MNHEY, CDR2 SMNVEV (reference sequence). Profiling relied on immunoSEQ multiplex PCR, and the TCRdb table lists in-frame clones only, not all of them. The sample yields some 130,000 clones, roughly 93% seen once. Sequencing used peripheral blood, obtained 28 days after the second AZD1222 dose. The clonotype originates from an adult who received the AZD1222 COVID-19 vaccine. This chain links TRBV27 with TRBJ2-7; D might be TRBD1 or TRBD2, each matching 5 bases. CDR3 in amino acids: CASSSSGYPGYEQYF. CDR3 sequence (DNA): TGTGCCAGCAGTTCCTCAGGGTACCCGGGGTACGAGCAGTACTTC.